A selection of T cell receptor beta chains follows, all from one sample in a study of shared clonotypes between healthy human individuals. The method was immunoSEQ multiplex PCR; TCRdb's version includes in-frame clones alone and lacks a portion of them. The table has 980,000 or so clones, around 80% seen once; the top ten hold 1.5%. Material: memory CD4+ T cells sorted from blood. The receptors were gathered from a man aged 18 to 29 in good health. The CDR3 runs from the conserved cysteine through the conserved F or W. Fields, in order: J gene, D gene, clone size, V gene, CDR3 DNA, CDR3 protein. A D gene is named only where the DNA matches it firmly. A row's size may be missing; if present it is once, few, many or a size class.

TRBJ2-3	-	-	TRBV25-1	TGTGCCAGCAGTCCGACGTGGGATACGCAGTATTTT	CASSPTWDTQYF
TRBJ2-1	TRBD2	-	TRBV29-1	TGCAGCGGATCGGGACTATCCAATGAGCAGTTCTTC	CSGSGLSNEQFF
TRBJ2-3	TRBD2	-	TRBV9	TGTGCCAGCAGCCCCCAATTAGCGGGGGGGCGGCGGAACACAGATACGCAGTATTTT	CASSPQLAGGRRNTDTQYF
TRBJ2-1	TRBD2	-	TRBV6-1	TGTGCCAGCAGTGCCCAGACTAGCGGGAGGGGTAATGAGCAGTTCTTC	CASSAQTSGRGNEQFF
TRBJ2-2	TRBD2	few	TRBV4-2	TGTGCCAGCAGCCAAGATCGGGGGGGCCTTAACACCGGGGAGCTGTTTTTT	CASSQDRGGLNTGELFF
TRBJ1-1	TRBD1	-	TRBV7-9	TGTGCCAGCAGCTTATCCGGGACAGGCCCTGAAGCTTTCTTT	CASSLSGTGPEAFF
TRBJ2-1	TRBD2	-	TRBV6-6	TGTGCCAGCAGTTCAGGGACTAGCGGGAGGATCGATGAGCAGTTCTTC	CASSSGTSGRIDEQFF
TRBJ2-3	TRBD2	few	TRBV19	TGTGCCAGTAGTGACCCCCGGGACTACACAGATACGCAGTATTTT	CASSDPRDYTDTQYF
TRBJ2-7	-	-	TRBV6-1	TGTGCCAGCAGTGAAGTAGCAGGGGGAGGGTACGAGCAGTACTTC	CASSEVAGGGYEQYF
TRBJ2-7	-	-	TRBV10-2	TGCGCCAGCAGTGAGGGGCAGCAGTACTTC	CASSEGQQYF
TRBJ1-1	-	-	TRBV4-3	TGCGCCAGCAGCCAAGGATTAACGGGAGCGAACACTGAAGCTTTCTTT	CASSQGLTGANTEAFF
TRBJ1-6	TRBD1	-	TRBV6-6	TGTGCCAGCAGTCCCACCGGGACAGGCGAACGTTCACCCCTCCACTTT	CASSPTGTGERSPLHF
TRBJ2-7	TRBD2	-	TRBV5-6	TGTGCCAGCAGCTTACGGGGACTAGCAGGACACGAGCAGTACTTC	CASSLRGLAGHEQYF
TRBJ1-4	TRBD1	-	TRBV5-1	TGCGCCAGCAGCTTGGAGCCGGGACAGGGGATGACTACAACTAATGAAAAACTGTTTTTT	CASSLEPGQGMTTTNEKLFF
TRBJ2-7	-	once	TRBV5-1	TGCGCCAGCAGCTTGGTACCTAGCAGCTCCTACGAGCAGTACTTC	CASSLVPSSSYEQYF
TRBJ1-5	-	-	TRBV9	TGTGCCAGCAGCGTAGGAGGGACAATCAATCAGCCCCAGCATTTT	CASSVGGTINQPQHF
TRBJ2-1	-	once	TRBV7-9	TGTGCCAGCAGCTTCCGGGACCCAAAAAGGGGGCAGTTCTTC	CASSFRDPKRGQFF
TRBJ2-5	-	-	TRBV25-1	TGTGCCAGCAGCGGGGGGTCGAAGGGGGCAGAGACCCAGTACTTC	CASSGGSKGAETQYF
TRBJ1-4	-	-	TRBV5-6	TGTGCCAGCAGCTTGGCTGGGGTAAACAATGAAAAACTGTTTTTT	CASSLAGVNNEKLFF
TRBJ1-1	-	-	TRBV10-2	TGCGCCAGCAGTGAAGGATTTGAAGCTTTCTTT	CASSEGFEAFF
TRBJ2-7	-	-	TRBV28	TGTGCCAGCAGTTCAGGGGGGTCGGTCAACGAGCAGTACTTC	CASSSGGSVNEQYF
TRBJ2-1	-	-	TRBV2	TGTGCCACGGTGACCGCGGGGGCTTACTACAATGAGCAGTTCTTC	CATVTAGAYYNEQFF
TRBJ2-3	TRBD1	-	TRBV19	TGTGCCAGTAGTCCGGACAGGAAAATGATAACAGATACGCAGTATTTT	CASSPDRKMITDTQYF
TRBJ2-2	-	-	TRBV18	TGTGCCAGCTCTCCCCGGGGGTTACGTCAGACCGGGGAGCTGTTTTTT	CASSPRGLRQTGELFF
TRBJ1-4	-	-	TRBV19	TGTGCCAGTAGTGCGACGGGACGGCCAACTAATGAAAAACTGTTTTTT	CASSATGRPTNEKLFF
TRBJ1-6	-	-	TRBV6-1	TGTGCCAGCAGGTCGGGCTCCCTTTATAATTCACCCCTCCACTTT	CASRSGSLYNSPLHF
TRBJ1-2	-	once	TRBV30	TGTGCCTGGAGTGGGTCTGGCGGCTACACCTTC	CAWSGSGGYTF
TRBJ2-4	-	-	TRBV4-1	TGCGCCAGCAGCTCGCAGGGTCCCTTAAACATTCAGTACTTC	CASSSQGPLNIQYF
TRBJ1-6	TRBD1	few	TRBV9	TGTGCCAGCAGCGTAGGGGTGGGACAGAATAATTCACCCCTCCACTTT	CASSVGVGQNNSPLHF
TRBJ2-3	-	-	TRBV10-3	TGTGCCATCAGTGTGGAGGGGACCTTCCTCGACCCCACAGATACGCAGTATTTT	CAISVEGTFLDPTDTQYF
TRBJ1-5	TRBD1	-	TRBV9	TGTGCCAGCAGCGTCGGGACAGGGGGCCCTCAGCCCCAGCATTTT	CASSVGTGGPQPQHF
TRBJ2-6	-	-	TRBV7-9	TGTGCCAGCAGCTTAGGGGTTACTGGGGCCAACGTCCTGACTTTC	CASSLGVTGANVLTF
TRBJ2-1	TRBD2	-	TRBV7-2	TGTGCCAGCAGCTTCGGGGAGGGATACAATGAGCAGTTCTTC	CASSFGEGYNEQFF
TRBJ1-2	TRBD1	-	TRBV29-1	TGCAGCGTCGGGGACAGGGGAGGTCGTGGCTACACCTTC	CSVGDRGGRGYTF
TRBJ2-1	-	-	TRBV5-1	TGCGCCAGCAGCTTGAGCCGGAGGACGGATGAGCAGTTCTTC	CASSLSRRTDEQFF
TRBJ2-5	-	-	TRBV5-6	TGTGCCAGCAGCTGGGGGACTCGGGGAGAGACCCAGTACTTC	CASSWGTRGETQYF
TRBJ2-3	-	few	TRBV19	TGTGCCAGTAGTAACCTCAGAACAGATACGCAGTATTTT	CASSNLRTDTQYF
TRBJ2-7	-	-	TRBV30	TGTGCCTGGAAACCCACAGTTTACGAGCAGTACTTC	CAWKPTVYEQYF
TRBJ2-3	-	-	TRBV15	TGTGCCACCTCCCACCCCGGGGATACGCAGTATTTT	CATSHPGDTQYF
TRBJ1-1	-	-	TRBV10-2	TGCGCCAGCAGCAAGCAGGGACAAAAGAACACTGAAGCTTTCTTT	CASSKQGQKNTEAFF
TRBJ2-1	TRBD2	-	TRBV11-2	TGTGCCAGCAGCTCAGCGGGAATCGAGCAGTTCTTC	CASSSAGIEQFF
TRBJ2-3	TRBD2	few	TRBV7-9	TGTGCCAGCAGCTTAGGTAGCGGGGGTCACACAGATACGCAGTATTTT	CASSLGSGGHTDTQYF
TRBJ1-1	-	few	TRBV20-1	TGCACCTGCCTTAGAAACACTGAAGCTTTCTTT	CTCLRNTEAFF
TRBJ1-1	TRBD1	few	TRBV5-1	TGCGCCAGCAGCCCTCGACAGGGGAACACTGAAGCTTTCTTT	CASSPRQGNTEAFF
TRBJ1-2	-	-	TRBV20-1	TGCAGTGCCCTCGGGGGTTATGGCTACACCTTC	CSALGGYGYTF
TRBJ2-5	TRBD2	-	TRBV9	TGTGCCAGCAGCGTAGCTGCTGGGACTAGCGGGGGTAAGATCCAAGAGACCCAGTACTTC	CASSVAAGTSGGKIQETQYF